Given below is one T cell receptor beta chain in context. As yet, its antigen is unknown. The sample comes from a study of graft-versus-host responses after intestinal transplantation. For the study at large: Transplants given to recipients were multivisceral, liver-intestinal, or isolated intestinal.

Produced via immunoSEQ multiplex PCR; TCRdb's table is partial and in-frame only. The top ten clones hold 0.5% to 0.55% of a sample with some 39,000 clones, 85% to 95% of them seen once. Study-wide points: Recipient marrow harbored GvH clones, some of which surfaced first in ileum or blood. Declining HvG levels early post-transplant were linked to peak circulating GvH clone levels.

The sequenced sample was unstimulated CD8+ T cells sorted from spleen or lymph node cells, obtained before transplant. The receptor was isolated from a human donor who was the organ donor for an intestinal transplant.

The CDR3 reads CASSEVWRSGNTIYF. The CDR3 DNA is TGTGCCAGCAGTGAAGTTTGGCGCTCTGGAAACACCATATATTTT. The V gene is TRBV6-1, the J gene TRBJ1-3; D uncertain. This CDR3 has 15 amino acids. V lost 1 base, J lost 0 bases, and 7 bases lay in between. Germline lookup yields CDR1 MNHNS and CDR2 SASEGT.